The rows below give T cell receptor beta chains drawn from one sample of a study of shared clonotypes between healthy human individuals. Profiled with immunoSEQ multiplex PCR; TCRdb holds only in-frame clones, not every one. The sample lists under 600,000 clones; roughly 97% were seen once. Source material: naive CD4+ T cells sorted from blood. Receptor source: a woman aged 25 to 45 in good health. CDR3s include the opening cysteine and the closing phenylalanine or tryptophan. The D gene is left open where the match is weak. Clone size is not always given. Where it is, it says once, few, many or a class for expanded clones.

d_gene: -
v_gene: TRBV7-2
abundance: -
j_gene: TRBJ1-1
CDR3nt: TGTGCCAGCAGCTACTCACCATTGGGAACTGAAGCTTTCTTT
CDR3aa: CASSYSPLGTEAFF

d_gene: TRBD1
v_gene: TRBV10-3
abundance: -
j_gene: TRBJ2-2
CDR3nt: TGTGCCATGGCGGGACAGGTGAACACCGGGGAGCTGTTTTTT
CDR3aa: CAMAGQVNTGELFF

d_gene: -
v_gene: TRBV5-1
abundance: -
j_gene: TRBJ1-2
CDR3nt: TGCGCCAGCCCCTCGGACAATGGGAATGGCTACACCTTC
CDR3aa: CASPSDNGNGYTF

d_gene: -
v_gene: TRBV12-5
abundance: -
j_gene: TRBJ1-1
CDR3nt: TGTGCTCCGCCACCCGGGAGTTATGAAGCTTTCTTT
CDR3aa: CAPPPGSYEAFF

d_gene: -
v_gene: TRBV14
abundance: -
j_gene: TRBJ2-7
CDR3nt: TGTGCCAGCAGCCTCTCACCCGTCTCCTACGAGCAGTACTTC
CDR3aa: CASSLSPVSYEQYF

d_gene: -
v_gene: TRBV25-1
abundance: -
j_gene: TRBJ1-4
CDR3nt: TGTGCCAGCAGTGAACCGGGGACTAATGAAAAACTGTTTTTT
CDR3aa: CASSEPGTNEKLFF

d_gene: -
v_gene: TRBV30
abundance: -
j_gene: TRBJ2-7
CDR3nt: TGTGCCTGGAGTGTAATCCCGGGCGGGCAGTACTTC
CDR3aa: CAWSVIPGGQYF

d_gene: TRBD1
v_gene: TRBV5-1
abundance: -
j_gene: TRBJ1-1
CDR3nt: TGCGCCAGCAGCTTTTCAGGGGGCACTGAAGCTTTCTTT
CDR3aa: CASSFSGGTEAFF

d_gene: TRBD1
v_gene: TRBV28
abundance: -
j_gene: TRBJ1-2
CDR3nt: TGTGCCAGCAGTTATACAGGGGGTTCCCGCGGCTACACCTTC
CDR3aa: CASSYTGGSRGYTF

d_gene: TRBD1
v_gene: TRBV28
abundance: once
j_gene: TRBJ1-3
CDR3nt: TGTGCCTCCTCATTGGGGGGACAGAAAGGAAACACCATATATTTT
CDR3aa: CASSLGGQKGNTIYF

d_gene: -
v_gene: TRBV7-9
abundance: -
j_gene: TRBJ2-5
CDR3nt: TGTGCCAGCAGCTCACTTCGGACAGTGACTCAAGAGACCCAGTACTTC
CDR3aa: CASSSLRTVTQETQYF

d_gene: TRBD2
v_gene: TRBV7-4
abundance: -
j_gene: TRBJ2-7
CDR3nt: TGTGCCAGCGGGCCAGCGGGAGTGGGAGAGCAGTACTTC
CDR3aa: CASGPAGVGEQYF

d_gene: TRBD2
v_gene: TRBV25-1
abundance: -
j_gene: TRBJ2-5
CDR3nt: TGTGCCAGCAGTGCGTTGACTAGCGACCAAGAGACCCAGTACTTC
CDR3aa: CASSALTSDQETQYF

d_gene: TRBD1
v_gene: TRBV4-1
abundance: -
j_gene: TRBJ1-4
CDR3nt: TGCGCCAGCAGCGTACCGGGACAGGCTAATGAAAAACTGTTTTTT
CDR3aa: CASSVPGQANEKLFF

d_gene: TRBD2
v_gene: TRBV6-6
abundance: -
j_gene: TRBJ2-1
CDR3nt: TGTGCCAGCACCGAGCGGGAGGTCTCCTACAATGAGCAGTTCTTC
CDR3aa: CASTEREVSYNEQFF

d_gene: TRBD2
v_gene: TRBV28
abundance: -
j_gene: TRBJ2-7
CDR3nt: TGTGCCAGCAGTCCCCCCGGGACTAGCGGCTCCTACGAGCAGTACTTC
CDR3aa: CASSPPGTSGSYEQYF

d_gene: -
v_gene: TRBV28
abundance: -
j_gene: TRBJ1-3
CDR3nt: TGTGCCAGCAGTCGATACCTCTCTGGAAACACCATATATTTT
CDR3aa: CASSRYLSGNTIYF

d_gene: TRBD1
v_gene: TRBV15
abundance: -
j_gene: TRBJ2-5
CDR3nt: TGTGCCACCCGTCGACAGGGGCGGGGACAAGAGACCCAGTACTTC
CDR3aa: CATRRQGRGQETQYF